The rows below give T cell receptor beta chains drawn from one sample of a study of CD8 T cells in Susac syndrome. TCRdb fed the immunoSEQ multiplex PCR reads into MiXCR, producing one record per CDR3 protein. The table includes about 200,000 distinct CDR3 sequences, 95% detected once. The sequenced sample consisted of CD4+ T cells from PBMCs. Source of these receptors: a human donor with multiple sclerosis. Both conserved end residues are part of each CDR3. Fields, in order: V gene, J gene, clone size, D gene, CDR3 protein, CDR3 DNA. The D gene is left open where the match is weak. A row's size may be missing; if present it is once, few, many or a size class.

v_call: TRBV27
j_call: TRBJ1-6
clone_size: -
d_call: -
cdr3_aa: CASSLQGRGNSPLHF
cdr3_nt: TGTGCCAGCAGTTTACAGGGGAGGGGTAATTCACCCCTCCACTTT

v_call: TRBV18
j_call: TRBJ1-1
clone_size: -
d_call: -
cdr3_aa: CASSPRNQGPGRTEAFF
cdr3_nt: TGTGCCAGCTCACCGCGAAACCAGGGTCCCGGGAGGACTGAAGCTTTCTTT

v_call: TRBV20-1
j_call: TRBJ1-6
clone_size: -
d_call: TRBD1
cdr3_aa: CSAAGTGGNSPLHF
cdr3_nt: TGCAGTGCTGCTGGGACAGGTGGGAATTCACCCCTCCACTTT

v_call: TRBV2
j_call: TRBJ1-2
clone_size: -
d_call: -
cdr3_aa: CASSVGQNGYTF
cdr3_nt: TGTGCCAGCAGTGTAGGACAGAATGGCTACACCTTC

v_call: TRBV20-1
j_call: TRBJ2-1
clone_size: -
d_call: TRBD1
cdr3_aa: CSARNRGDEQFF
cdr3_nt: TGCAGTGCTCGAAACAGGGGAGATGAGCAGTTCTTC

v_call: TRBV30
j_call: TRBJ2-5
clone_size: -
d_call: TRBD1
cdr3_aa: CAWSSDRGRETQYF
cdr3_nt: TGTGCCTGGAGCTCGGACAGGGGAAGAGAGACCCAGTACTTC

v_call: TRBV14
j_call: TRBJ2-3
clone_size: -
d_call: TRBD1
cdr3_aa: CASSIQGVDTQYF
cdr3_nt: TGTGCCAGCAGCATACAGGGGGTTGATACGCAGTATTTT

v_call: TRBV9
j_call: TRBJ2-3
clone_size: -
d_call: TRBD2
cdr3_aa: CASSVISGGAIATQYF
cdr3_nt: TGTGCCAGCAGCGTAATTAGCGGGGGGGCCATAGCTACGCAGTATTTT

v_call: TRBV11-2
j_call: TRBJ2-3
clone_size: -
d_call: TRBD2
cdr3_aa: CASSLRGLASDTQYF
cdr3_nt: TGTGCCAGCAGCCTTAGGGGACTAGCATCGGATACGCAGTATTTT

v_call: TRBV5-1
j_call: TRBJ1-6
clone_size: -
d_call: TRBD1
cdr3_aa: CASSPDRDSPLHF
cdr3_nt: TGCGCCAGCAGCCCCGACAGGGATTCACCCCTCCACTTT

v_call: TRBV30
j_call: TRBJ2-7
clone_size: -
d_call: -
cdr3_aa: CALRKKPREEQYF
cdr3_nt: TGTGCCTTACGAAAAAAGCCGCGTGAAGAGCAGTACTTC

v_call: TRBV9
j_call: TRBJ2-5
clone_size: -
d_call: TRBD1
cdr3_aa: CASSVGTGPQETQYF
cdr3_nt: TGTGCCAGCAGCGTGGGGACAGGACCCCAAGAGACCCAGTACTTC

v_call: TRBV7-3
j_call: TRBJ1-1
clone_size: -
d_call: TRBD1
cdr3_aa: CASSPTTGGTEAFF
cdr3_nt: TGTGCCAGCAGCCCTACGACAGGGGGCACTGAAGCTTTCTTT

v_call: TRBV19
j_call: TRBJ2-3
clone_size: -
d_call: TRBD2
cdr3_aa: CASTFSGATDTQYF
cdr3_nt: TGTGCCAGTACATTCAGCGGGGCAACAGATACGCAGTATTTT

v_call: TRBV12-3/TRBV12-4
j_call: TRBJ2-5
clone_size: few
d_call: -
cdr3_aa: CASSRGTGGETQYF
cdr3_nt: TGTGCCAGCAGTCGGGGGACCGGCGGAGAGACCCAGTACTTC

v_call: TRBV7-8
j_call: TRBJ2-7
clone_size: once
d_call: -
cdr3_aa: CASSFRAGPYEQYF
cdr3_nt: TGTGCCAGCAGCTTTAGGGCGGGACCCTACGAGCAGTACTTC

v_call: TRBV12-3/TRBV12-4
j_call: TRBJ2-3
clone_size: -
d_call: -
cdr3_aa: CASSSISTGDTQYF
cdr3_nt: TGTGCCAGCAGCTCTATTTCCACTGGAGATACGCAGTATTTT

v_call: TRBV19
j_call: TRBJ2-1
clone_size: -
d_call: TRBD1
cdr3_aa: CASSSRTGLYNEQFF
cdr3_nt: TGTGCCAGTAGTTCTCGGACAGGGTTGTACAATGAGCAGTTCTTC

v_call: TRBV2
j_call: TRBJ2-5
clone_size: -
d_call: TRBD2
cdr3_aa: CASRSAGGQETQYF
cdr3_nt: TGTGCCAGCAGGTCGGCGGGGGGGCAAGAGACCCAGTACTTC

v_call: TRBV29-1
j_call: TRBJ1-1
clone_size: -
d_call: -
cdr3_aa: CSVHGMNTEAFF
cdr3_nt: TGCAGCGTTCACGGGATGAACACTGAAGCTTTCTTT

v_call: TRBV7-9
j_call: TRBJ2-1
clone_size: -
d_call: -
cdr3_aa: CASSLALGSSYNEQFF
cdr3_nt: TGTGCCAGCAGCTTGGCTCTGGGCAGCTCCTACAATGAGCAGTTCTTC

v_call: TRBV29-1
j_call: TRBJ2-5
clone_size: -
d_call: TRBD1
cdr3_aa: CSVEIWETGGETQYF
cdr3_nt: TGCAGCGTTGAAATCTGGGAGACAGGGGGAGAGACCCAGTACTTC

v_call: TRBV2
j_call: TRBJ1-5
clone_size: -
d_call: -
cdr3_aa: CASTGVPQHF
cdr3_nt: TGTGCCAGCACGGGAGTCCCCCAGCATTTT

v_call: TRBV6-1
j_call: TRBJ2-5
clone_size: -
d_call: TRBD1
cdr3_aa: CASRPRGQGSIERETQYF
cdr3_nt: TGTGCCAGCAGACCCCGGGGACAGGGGAGTATAGAGAGAGAGACCCAGTACTTC

v_call: TRBV5-4
j_call: TRBJ2-7
clone_size: -
d_call: -
cdr3_aa: CASSPGQIADYEQYF
cdr3_nt: TGTGCCAGCAGCCCCGGACAGATCGCCGACTACGAGCAGTACTTC

v_call: TRBV2
j_call: TRBJ1-4
clone_size: -
d_call: -
cdr3_aa: CASTGTRANEKLFF
cdr3_nt: TGTGCCAGCACCGGGACGAGGGCTAATGAAAAACTGTTTTTT

v_call: TRBV12-3/TRBV12-4
j_call: TRBJ2-3
clone_size: -
d_call: TRBD2
cdr3_aa: CASSLWLAGLNTDTQYF
cdr3_nt: TGTGCCAGCAGTTTATGGCTAGCGGGGCTGAACACAGATACGCAGTATTTT

v_call: TRBV29-1
j_call: TRBJ1-1
clone_size: -
d_call: -
cdr3_aa: CSTEEAFF
cdr3_nt: TGCAGCACCGAGGAAGCTTTCTTT

v_call: TRBV27
j_call: TRBJ1-6
clone_size: -
d_call: -
cdr3_aa: CASSLSIGNSPLHF
cdr3_nt: TGTGCCAGCAGTTTATCGATAGGCAATTCACCCCTCCACTTT

v_call: TRBV7-2
j_call: TRBJ2-3
clone_size: -
d_call: TRBD2
cdr3_aa: CASSAGGASTDTQYF
cdr3_nt: TGTGCCAGCAGTGCGGGGGGCGCCAGCACAGATACGCAGTATTTT

v_call: TRBV7-2
j_call: TRBJ2-3
clone_size: -
d_call: -
cdr3_aa: CASSIDSSTDTQYF
cdr3_nt: TGTGCCAGCAGCATCGACAGTAGCACAGATACGCAGTATTTT

v_call: TRBV27
j_call: TRBJ1-5
clone_size: once
d_call: -
cdr3_aa: CASSLRDGNQPQHF
cdr3_nt: TGTGCCAGCAGTCTCAGGGACGGCAATCAGCCCCAGCATTTT

v_call: TRBV9
j_call: TRBJ1-6
clone_size: -
d_call: -
cdr3_aa: CASSVEGAQYNSPLHF
cdr3_nt: TGTGCCAGCAGCGTAGAGGGAGCCCAATATAATTCACCCCTCCACTTT

v_call: TRBV5-1
j_call: TRBJ2-3
clone_size: -
d_call: TRBD2
cdr3_aa: CASSLAGSWDTQYF
cdr3_nt: TGCGCCAGCAGCTTAGCGGGGAGTTGGGATACGCAGTATTTT

v_call: TRBV29-1
j_call: TRBJ1-2
clone_size: -
d_call: -
cdr3_aa: CSVERQRSNYGYTF
cdr3_nt: TGCAGCGTTGAAAGACAGAGATCTAACTATGGCTACACCTTC

v_call: TRBV29-1
j_call: TRBJ2-5
clone_size: -
d_call: -
cdr3_aa: CSVVGLTNQETQYF
cdr3_nt: TGCAGCGTTGTAGGGCTCACCAACCAAGAGACCCAGTACTTC

v_call: TRBV19
j_call: TRBJ2-3
clone_size: -
d_call: -
cdr3_aa: CASSMPRGTDTQYF
cdr3_nt: TGTGCCAGTAGTATGCCGAGAGGGACAGATACGCAGTATTTT

v_call: TRBV12-3/TRBV12-4
j_call: TRBJ1-2
clone_size: -
d_call: -
cdr3_aa: CASSTTMGSGSGYTF
cdr3_nt: TGTGCCAGCAGCACGACCATGGGCTCAGGCAGTGGCTACACCTTC

v_call: TRBV4-1
j_call: TRBJ2-3
clone_size: -
d_call: TRBD2
cdr3_aa: CASSQEKRGFTDTQYF
cdr3_nt: TGCGCCAGCAGCCAAGAAAAGCGGGGGTTCACAGATACGCAGTATTTT

v_call: TRBV5-6
j_call: TRBJ2-5
clone_size: -
d_call: -
cdr3_aa: CASIHSGTSKETQYF
cdr3_nt: TGTGCCAGCATCCATTCCGGGACCAGCAAAGAGACCCAGTACTTC

v_call: TRBV30
j_call: TRBJ1-5
clone_size: once
d_call: -
cdr3_aa: CAWSVTNNQPQHF
cdr3_nt: TGTGCCTGGAGTGTTACGAACAATCAGCCCCAGCATTTT

v_call: TRBV3-1
j_call: TRBJ2-4
clone_size: once
d_call: -
cdr3_aa: CASSQDSGEVGNIQYF
cdr3_nt: TGTGCCAGCAGCCAAGATTCAGGGGAGGTTGGAAACATTCAGTACTTC

v_call: TRBV3-1
j_call: TRBJ1-6
clone_size: -
d_call: -
cdr3_aa: CASSQEGASNSPLHF
cdr3_nt: TGTGCCAGCAGCCAAGAGGGGGCCTCTAATTCACCCCTCCACTTT

v_call: TRBV20-1
j_call: TRBJ2-1
clone_size: -
d_call: -
cdr3_aa: CSAGRRVDEQFF
cdr3_nt: TGCAGTGCCGGGCGCAGGGTGGATGAGCAGTTCTTC

v_call: TRBV3-1
j_call: TRBJ2-1
clone_size: -
d_call: -
cdr3_aa: CASRPTLGEQFF
cdr3_nt: TGTGCCAGCAGACCGACCTTGGGTGAGCAGTTCTTC

v_call: TRBV29-1
j_call: TRBJ1-2
clone_size: once
d_call: -
cdr3_aa: CSVDRVRSYGYTF
cdr3_nt: TGCAGCGTTGATCGCGTTCGGAGCTATGGCTACACCTTC

v_call: TRBV11-2
j_call: TRBJ1-2
clone_size: once
d_call: -
cdr3_aa: CASSSPKQGFYGYTF
cdr3_nt: TGTGCCAGCAGCTCCCCAAAGCAGGGCTTCTATGGCTACACCTTC

v_call: TRBV12-3/TRBV12-4
j_call: TRBJ1-2
clone_size: -
d_call: -
cdr3_aa: CASSLRGNYGYTF
cdr3_nt: TGTGCCAGCAGTTTAAGGGGGAACTATGGCTACACCTTC

v_call: TRBV15
j_call: TRBJ1-2
clone_size: -
d_call: -
cdr3_aa: CATSRGTVSGYTF
cdr3_nt: TGTGCCACCAGCAGGGGAACAGTGAGCGGCTACACCTTC

v_call: TRBV5-1
j_call: TRBJ2-1
clone_size: -
d_call: -
cdr3_aa: CASSLNGEQFF
cdr3_nt: TGCGCCAGCAGCTTGAACGGGGAGCAGTTCTTC

v_call: TRBV7-9
j_call: TRBJ1-1
clone_size: -
d_call: TRBD1
cdr3_aa: CASQLTGSPTEAFF
cdr3_nt: TGTGCCAGTCAACTGACAGGGTCGCCCACTGAAGCTTTCTTT

v_call: TRBV9
j_call: TRBJ2-5
clone_size: -
d_call: -
cdr3_aa: CASSVGLAPQRETQYF
cdr3_nt: TGTGCCAGCAGCGTCGGGCTAGCCCCACAGAGGGAGACCCAGTACTTC

v_call: TRBV5-4
j_call: TRBJ2-5
clone_size: few
d_call: -
cdr3_aa: CASSLAAQETQYF
cdr3_nt: TGTGCCAGCAGCTTGGCGGCCCAAGAGACCCAGTACTTC

v_call: TRBV7-6
j_call: TRBJ2-7
clone_size: -
d_call: -
cdr3_aa: CASSLVFNSYEQYF
cdr3_nt: TGTGCCAGCAGCTTAGTATTCAACTCCTACGAGCAGTACTTC

v_call: TRBV12-3/TRBV12-4
j_call: TRBJ2-5
clone_size: -
d_call: TRBD1
cdr3_aa: CASSPGQGRETQYF
cdr3_nt: TGTGCCAGCAGCCCGGGACAGGGTCGAGAGACCCAGTACTTC